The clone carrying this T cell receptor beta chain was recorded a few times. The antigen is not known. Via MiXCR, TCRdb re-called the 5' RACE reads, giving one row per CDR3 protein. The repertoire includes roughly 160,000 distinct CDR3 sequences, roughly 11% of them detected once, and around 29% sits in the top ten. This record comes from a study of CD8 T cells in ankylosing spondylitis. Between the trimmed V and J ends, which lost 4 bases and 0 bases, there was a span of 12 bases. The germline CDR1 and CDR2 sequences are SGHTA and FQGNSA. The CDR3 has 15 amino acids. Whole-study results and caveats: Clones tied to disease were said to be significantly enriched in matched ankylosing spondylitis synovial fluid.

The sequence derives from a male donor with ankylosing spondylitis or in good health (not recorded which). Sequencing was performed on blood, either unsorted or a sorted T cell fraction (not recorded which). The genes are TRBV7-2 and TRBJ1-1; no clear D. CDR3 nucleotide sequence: TGTGCCAGCAGCTACGCCATCTCCCTGAACACTGAAGCTTTCTTT. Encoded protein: CASSYAISLNTEAFF.